This passage covers 13 T cell receptor beta chains from one sample sequenced in a study of OX40 agonist ivuxolimab in advanced cancers. Only in-frame clones appear in the TCRdb table, and some are missing; sequencing was by immunoSEQ multiplex PCR. Among some 87,000 clones listed, approximately 95% were seen once. Sequenced here: CD4+ or CD8+ T cells sorted from blood, sampled in a trial of the OX40 agonist ivuxolimab. Receptors were obtained from an adult with an advanced solid tumor such as melanoma, head and neck, liver or kidney cancer.

J is TRBJ2-5 and V is TRBV2, with TRBD1 as a possible D gene (5 bases). This CDR3 is built from 14 residues. CDR1 and CDR2 from the germline V gene are SNHLY and FYNNEI. Trimming cost V 3 bases and J 2 bases, with 10 bases left between them. This chain's CDR3 is CASSERQLQETQYF. In DNA form, the CDR3 reads TGTGCCAGCAGTGAGCGACAGCTACAAGAGACCCAGTACTTC.

The V call is TRBV9, the J call TRBJ2-7; 7 bases align to TRBD1. CDR3 length: 13 residues. Per the germline V gene, CDR1 is SGDLS and CDR2 is YYNGEE. J gave up 5 bases and V 3 bases, and 5 bases lay outside the gene matches. CDR3 in DNA: TGTGCCAGCAGCGCAGACAGGGTCCACGAGCAGTACTTC. It encodes CASSADRVHEQYF. Using reference TRBV9 and TRBJ2-7 for the parts outside the CDR3, the full variable domain is DSGVTQTPKHLITATGQRVTLRCSPRSGDLSVYWYQQSLDQGLQFLIQYYNGEERAKGNILERFSAQQFPDLHSELNLSSLELGDSALYFCASSADRVHEQYFGPGTRLTVT.

The V and J genes are TRBV4-2 and TRBJ2-7, with a possible D match to TRBD1 (5 bases). Germline lookup yields CDR1 LGHNA and CDR2 YNFKEQ. The CDR3 has 12 residues. The V end was cut by 4 bases, the J end by 7 bases, with 11 bases between. CDR3 amino acids: CASSPPTEEQYF. The CDR3 DNA sequence: TGTGCCAGCAGCCCCCCGACAGAGGAGCAGTACTTC.

This chain connects TRBV14 to TRBJ2-7; D unresolved. This CDR3 is 19 amino acids long. V lost 0 bases and J 4 bases, leaving 25 bases between the germline ends. Germline CDR1 reads SGHDN; CDR2 reads FVKESK. The CDR3 loop is CASSQDVSESDWLSYEQYF. In DNA form, the CDR3 reads TGTGCCAGCAGCCAAGATGTATCGGAAAGCGACTGGCTTAGTTACGAGCAGTACTTC.

This chain uses TRBV30 with TRBJ2-1, with 8 bases that match TRBD2. CDR3 length equals 14 residues. CDR1 GTSNPN and CDR2 SVGIG come from the germline V gene (reference sequence). The V and J ends lost 7 bases and 0 bases, in that order; junction bases with no gene match: 5. The CDR3 protein is CAFTREASYNEQFF. The CDR3 DNA is TGTGCCTTTACGCGGGAGGCCTCCTACAATGAGCAGTTCTTC.

The rearrangement uses TRBV6-5 and TRBJ1-4; maybe TRBD1 (5 bases). Germline CDR1 reads MNHEY; CDR2 reads SVGAGI. The CDR3 loop spans 15 amino acids. The germline V and J ends were trimmed by 7 bases and 7 bases, with 19 bases remaining between them. The CDR3 coding sequence is TGTGCCAGCACCCCCGGGGCCTCTTCGGGTGAAAAACTGTTTTTT. Protein: CASTPGASSGEKLFF.

This chain's CDR3 is CASNVGQGGSYEQYF. The CDR3 DNA follows: TGTGCCAGCAACGTTGGACAAGGGGGCTCCTACGAGCAGTACTTC. The genes are TRBV5-8 and TRBJ2-7; tentative D call: TRBD1 (6 bases). The CDR3 has 15 amino acids. Trimming pared 6 bases from V and 0 bases from J, leaving 16 bases between. The germline CDR1 and CDR2 sequences are SGHTS and YDEGEE.

The gene calls are TRBV13 and TRBJ2-1; 9 nucleotides match TRBD2. The trim removed 5 bases at V and 4 bases at J, leaving 9 bases unmatched. The CDR3 runs to 16 residues. Germline values: CDR1 PRHDT, CDR2 FYEKMQ (reference sequence). This CDR3 reads CASSPQGREGYNEQFF. CDR3 sequence (DNA): TGTGCCAGCAGCCCCCAAGGGCGGGAGGGTTACAATGAGCAGTTCTTC.

The CDR3 region has the DNA TGTGCCAGCAGCAATAGTCCCGTCAGCGAGCAGTACTTC. The encoded protein is CASSNSPVSEQYF. J is TRBJ2-7 and V is TRBV21-1. TRBV21-1 is reported as a pseudogene. This CDR3 spans 13 amino acids.

The chain uses TRBV6-5 and TRBJ2-7, with TRBD2 identical over 10 bases. CDR3 length: 14 residues. V lost 5 bases and J lost 3; bases outside the gene matches: 4. Germline loops: CDR1 MNHEY, CDR2 SVGAGI. The CDR3 loop is CASSGLAELYEQYF. In DNA form, the CDR3 reads TGTGCCAGCAGTGGACTAGCGGAACTCTACGAGCAGTACTTC.

This sequence joins TRBV11-3 and TRBJ2-5; D gene unclear. The germline V gene encodes CDR1 SGHNT and CDR2 YENEEA. Trimming stripped 5 bases from V and 5 bases from J, with 6 bases between. The CDR3 covers 11 residues. CDR3 nucleotides: TGTGCCAGCAGCCCAGGCGAGACCCAGTACTTC. Its translation: CASSPGETQYF.

The chain links TRBV9 to TRBJ2-2; 7 bases match TRBD1. From germline, CDR1 is SGDLS and CDR2 YYNGEE. J gave up 0 bases and V 0 bases, and 2 bases lay outside the gene matches. CDR3 size: 16 residues. Written as DNA, the CDR3 is TGTGCCAGCAGCGTAGACGGGACAGCGAACACCGGGGAGCTGTTTTTT. This codes for CASSVDGTANTGELFF.

This sequence joins TRBV7-3 and TRBJ1-1; TRBD1 matches at 8 bases. Germline V gives CDR1 SGHTA, CDR2 FQGTGA. V lost 2 bases, J lost 4 bases, and 6 bases stayed unmatched. There are 15 residues in the CDR3. CDR3 region: CASSLAGGGGTEAFF. The CDR3 DNA reads as TGTGCCAGCAGCTTAGCAGGGGGCGGAGGCACTGAAGCTTTCTTT.